Listed below are T cell receptor beta chains from one sample, sequenced in a study of human T cells and chemical hapten exposure. TCRdb passed the RACE reads through MiXCR, listing each CDR3 protein once. The sample yields approximately 40,000 distinct CDR3 sequences, 3% to 4% seen once. The material sequenced was whole blood, taken in connection with sensitization to the hapten diphenylcyclopropenone (DPC). These receptors were taken from a man aged 35-49 years with alopecia areata. Some clones in this sample may be carry-over from other donors' samples. CDR3s include the opening cysteine and the closing phenylalanine or tryptophan.

j_call | v_call | cdr3_aa
TRBJ2-4 | TRBV12-3/TRBV12-4 | CASSFHQTGLNIQYF
TRBJ2-3 | TRBV5-1 | CASSRLAGAADTQYF
TRBJ2-2 | TRBV2 | CASSPTRTGLDTGELFF
TRBJ2-3 | TRBV2 | CASSEGFSSGTDTQYF
TRBJ1-2 | TRBV7-9 | CASSRDSSYGYTF
TRBJ2-1 | TRBV7-8 | CASSPGFGGLNEQFF
TRBJ1-1 | TRBV7-8 | CASSQGQLEAFF
TRBJ2-7 | TRBV7-2 | CASSLRTSELPYEQYF
TRBJ2-7 | TRBV5-1 | CASGFSGISYEQYF
TRBJ1-1 | TRBV15 | CATSWGMNTEAFF
TRBJ1-5 | TRBV18 | CASSLPGPRGSPQHF
TRBJ1-5 | TRBV6-6 | CASSSGTGAYSNQPQHF
TRBJ1-4 | TRBV18 | CASSPGVEEKLFF
TRBJ2-3 | TRBV5-1 | CATSPGQSVTDTQYF
TRBJ2-7 | TRBV28 | CASSLRLASNEQYF
TRBJ2-1 | TRBV20-1 | CSASLAHSYNEQFF
TRBJ2-1 | TRBV6-1 | CASSEAAGSYNEQFF
TRBJ2-7 | TRBV6-1 | CASSEAGRGDEQYF
TRBJ2-3 | TRBV6-5 | CASRKQGLLEPTDTQYF
TRBJ2-7 | TRBV11-2 | CASSLGGNLPSYEQYF
TRBJ2-1 | TRBV28 | CASSSRTRGNGEQFF
TRBJ2-7 | TRBV5-6 | CASSLYLQRTSYEQYF
TRBJ2-3 | TRBV4-2 | CASSQEVTSTDTQYF
TRBJ2-5 | TRBV7-2 | CASSSATGEETQYF
TRBJ1-5 | TRBV5-6 | CASSLWAGVNQPQHF
TRBJ2-1 | TRBV12-3/TRBV12-4 | CASSPNSGRAVDEQFF
TRBJ2-2 | TRBV2 | CASSVAGGSAGELFF
TRBJ2-7 | TRBV19 | CASSSRGLAGRSSYEQYF
TRBJ1-5 | TRBV27 | CASSLSGYHQPQHF
TRBJ2-7 | TRBV4-2 | CASSLQDSYEQYF
TRBJ1-1 | TRBV7-9 | CASSLGAANTEAFF
TRBJ2-7 | TRBV13 | CASSLPAPGGSYEQYF
TRBJ2-1 | TRBV7-9 | CASSLGLGGNEQFF
TRBJ2-5 | TRBV6-2/TRBV6-3 | CASSYRGQGRETQYF
TRBJ1-2 | TRBV12-3/TRBV12-4 | CASSPGTGFGGYTF
TRBJ2-3 | TRBV12-3/TRBV12-4 | CASMPRGGADTQYF
TRBJ1-3 | TRBV27 | CASSPGQGPKRDTIYF
TRBJ2-1 | TRBV28 | CASSPQDFYNEQFF
TRBJ2-1 | TRBV3-1 | CASSQLLAGAHEQFF
TRBJ2-3 | TRBV12-2 | CASHVFDSSTDTQYF
TRBJ2-1 | TRBV6-2/TRBV6-3 | CASTDWTAAYNEQFF
TRBJ2-2 | TRBV6-5 | CASSPHGGRAGGELFF
TRBJ2-7 | TRBV25-1 | CASGHYEQYF
TRBJ2-7 | TRBV5-6 | CASSWADSGTYEQYF
TRBJ2-5 | TRBV4-3 | CASSQDKGGTPETQYF
TRBJ2-4 | TRBV6-1 | CASSEGVSGRNIQYF
TRBJ2-5 | TRBV15 | CATSREGQGRETQYF
TRBJ1-1 | TRBV24-1 | CATSDGTTNTEAFF
TRBJ1-1 | TRBV7-8 | CASSPTAGRNTEAFF
TRBJ2-2 | TRBV24-1 | CATSATPGSGELFF
TRBJ2-7 | TRBV2 | CASSPDRGRTYEQYF
TRBJ2-1 | TRBV12-3/TRBV12-4 | CASSIPRGGNDHEQFF
TRBJ2-7 | TRBV20-1 | CSARDTSGRWGEQYF
TRBJ2-3 | TRBV6-2/TRBV6-3 | CASSATWTSGDF
TRBJ1-4 | TRBV12-3/TRBV12-4 | CASSLPSEKLFF